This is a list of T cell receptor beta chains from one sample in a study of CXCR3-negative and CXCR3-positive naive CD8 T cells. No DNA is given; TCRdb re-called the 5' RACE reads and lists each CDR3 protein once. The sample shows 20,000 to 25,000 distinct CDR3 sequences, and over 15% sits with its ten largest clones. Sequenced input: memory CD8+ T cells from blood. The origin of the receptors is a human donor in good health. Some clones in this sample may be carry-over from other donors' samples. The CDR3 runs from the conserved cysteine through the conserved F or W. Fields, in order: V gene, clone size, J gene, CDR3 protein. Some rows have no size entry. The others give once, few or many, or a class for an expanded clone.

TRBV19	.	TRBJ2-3	CASRAASGGTDTQYF
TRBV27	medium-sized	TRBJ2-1	CASSWASGLDYEQFF
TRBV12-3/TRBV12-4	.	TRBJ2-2	CASSLHSPNGELFF
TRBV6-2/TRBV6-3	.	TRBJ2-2	CASSYSTSGGANTGELFF
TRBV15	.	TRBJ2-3	CATSSDLRSPGTDTQYF
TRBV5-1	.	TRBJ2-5	CASSLTGTGRETQYF
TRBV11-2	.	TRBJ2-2	CASSHKQGSNTGELFF
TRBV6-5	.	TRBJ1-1	CASSQGDTEAFF
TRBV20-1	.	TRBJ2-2	CSAREAEPNTGELFF
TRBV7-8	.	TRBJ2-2	CASAVAGELFF
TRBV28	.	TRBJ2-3	CASRPSLSSPPDTQYF
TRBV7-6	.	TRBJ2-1	CASSFLEGGIYNEQFF
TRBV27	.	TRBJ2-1	CASSHREFYNEQFF
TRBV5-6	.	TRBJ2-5	CASGTLQETQYF
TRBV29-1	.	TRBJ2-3	CSVLRGDTQYF
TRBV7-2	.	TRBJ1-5	CASSLALAALQPQHF
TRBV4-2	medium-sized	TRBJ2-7	CASSQEWNRGNEQYF
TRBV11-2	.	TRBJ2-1	CASSLVASGLVDEQFF
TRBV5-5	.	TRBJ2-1	CASSLSERDYNEQFF
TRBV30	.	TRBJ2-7	CAWRSGGAYEQYF
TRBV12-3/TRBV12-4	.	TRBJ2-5	CASSFSRGLEETQYF
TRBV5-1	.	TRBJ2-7	CASSLEVYAYEQYF
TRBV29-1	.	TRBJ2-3	CSGVPGQEFTDTQYF
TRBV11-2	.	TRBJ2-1	CASSPLPGGTNEQFF
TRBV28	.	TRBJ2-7	CASRGLAGFQQYEQYF